These T cell receptor beta chains were read from a single sample in a study of T cell repertoires in cytomegalovirus infection. For these TCRs, the target antigens are not known. TCRdb called the reads again in MiXCR, with one record for every CDR3 protein. The table lists 350,000 to 400,000 distinct CDR3 sequences, roughly 36% of them singletons, with around an eighth in the top ten. The material sequenced was cultured PBMCs, taken from culture after CMV antigen stimulation. These receptors came from a human donor in good health (CMV status not recorded). Some clones in this sample may be carry-over from other donors' samples. Each CDR3 is given with its conserved first and last residue. A D gene is named only where the DNA matches it firmly. Only some rows state a clone size, as once, few, many or a class for expanded clones.

V: TRBV19
size: -
D: -
J: TRBJ1-5
DNA: TGTGCCAGTAGTATATCGGCGGCGGGGCTTTTGGGCAATCAGCCCCAGCATTTT
CDR3: CASSISAAGLLGNQPQHF

V: TRBV7-9
size: many
D: -
J: TRBJ2-7
DNA: TGTGCCAGCAGCTTAGGTGTCAGCTCCTACGAGCAGTACTTC
CDR3: CASSLGVSSYEQYF

V: TRBV6-2/TRBV6-3
size: few
D: -
J: TRBJ1-1
DNA: TGTGCCAGCAGCTGGGACCGGCATGAAGCTTTCTTT
CDR3: CASSWDRHEAFF

V: TRBV28
size: -
D: TRBD2
J: TRBJ2-1
DNA: TGTGCCAGCAGTACGCCGCTAGCGGGAGGCAATGAGCAGTTCTTC
CDR3: CASSTPLAGGNEQFF

V: TRBV5-4
size: many
D: -
J: TRBJ1-1
DNA: TGTGCCAGCAGCTTGGATGGCCTGAACACTGAAGCTTTCTTT
CDR3: CASSLDGLNTEAFF

V: TRBV5-4
size: -
D: -
J: TRBJ1-1
DNA: TGTGCCAGCAGCCATGGTGGGGGAGGGAATATGAACACTGAAGCTTTCTTT
CDR3: CASSHGGGGNMNTEAFF

V: TRBV4-1
size: -
D: -
J: TRBJ2-2
DNA: TGCGCCAGCAGCCGGAATGTGCTCGGACAGAGAGCAAGTTACGCGAACACCGGGGAGCTGTTTTTT
CDR3: CASSRNVLGQRASYANTGELFF

V: TRBV27
size: few
D: TRBD2
J: TRBJ2-1
DNA: TGTGCCAGCAACCGCAGGCGGGAGGACAATGAGCAGTTCTTC
CDR3: CASNRRREDNEQFF

V: TRBV6-4
size: -
D: TRBD1
J: TRBJ1-1
DNA: TGTGCCAGCAGTTCCGGGACAGAAGCTGAAGCTTTCTTT
CDR3: CASSSGTEAEAFF

V: TRBV9
size: few
D: TRBD1
J: TRBJ2-2
DNA: TGTGCCAGCAGCGTAGTCCCACAGGGGGTATCCGGGGAGCTGTTTTTT
CDR3: CASSVVPQGVSGELFF

V: TRBV6-8
size: -
D: TRBD1
J: TRBJ1-2
DNA: TGTGCCAGCAGTTCCGACAGGGCTGGGGGCTACACCTTC
CDR3: CASSSDRAGGYTF

V: TRBV7-3
size: -
D: -
J: TRBJ2-2
DNA: TGTGCCAGCAGCACTACTCTCACCGGGGAGCTGTTTTTT
CDR3: CASSTTLTGELFF

V: TRBV6-2/TRBV6-3
size: few
D: TRBD2
J: TRBJ2-3
DNA: TGTGCCAGCATCGCTAGCGGAGGCACAGATACGCAGTATTTT
CDR3: CASIASGGTDTQYF

V: TRBV7-9
size: few
D: -
J: TRBJ1-2
DNA: TGTGCCAGCAGCTTAGACGTTCGCCAGGGGAACTATGGCTACACCTTC
CDR3: CASSLDVRQGNYGYTF

V: TRBV6-2/TRBV6-3
size: -
D: -
J: TRBJ1-1
DNA: TGTGCCAGCAGTTACTCATTGGGGAACACTGAAGCTTTCTTT
CDR3: CASSYSLGNTEAFF

V: TRBV7-6
size: -
D: -
J: TRBJ1-6
DNA: TGTGCCAGCAGCTTACTCTCCGGTCTTGGATCACCCCTCCACTTT
CDR3: CASSLLSGLGSPLHF

V: TRBV7-2
size: many
D: -
J: TRBJ1-5
DNA: TGTGCCAGCAGCTTAGAGAATCAGCCCCAGCATTTT
CDR3: CASSLENQPQHF

V: TRBV18
size: many
D: TRBD1
J: TRBJ2-5
DNA: TGTGCCAGCTCACTGGGGACAGGGGGAAGAGGAGAGACCCAGTACTTC
CDR3: CASSLGTGGRGETQYF

V: TRBV6-2/TRBV6-3
size: -
D: -
J: TRBJ2-2
DNA: TGTGCCACCCGAAGGGGTGGGGGGGAGCTGTTTTTT
CDR3: CATRRGGGELFF

V: TRBV27
size: -
D: -
J: TRBJ2-4
DNA: TGTGCCAACAGTTTATCGGACGTAGCCAAAAACATTCAGTACTTC
CDR3: CANSLSDVAKNIQYF

V: TRBV4-1
size: -
D: TRBD2
J: TRBJ2-7
DNA: TGCGCCAGCAGCCAAGGTCTAGCGGGTGACTACGAGCAGTACTTC
CDR3: CASSQGLAGDYEQYF

V: TRBV12-3/TRBV12-4
size: few
D: -
J: TRBJ1-4
DNA: TGTGCCAGCAGTTTATTCGGGGCGGGGGGAGGCGAAAAACTGTTTTTT
CDR3: CASSLFGAGGGEKLFF

V: TRBV27
size: few
D: TRBD2
J: TRBJ2-3
DNA: TGTGCCAGCAGACTACTAGCGACGGATACGCAGTATTTT
CDR3: CASRLLATDTQYF

V: TRBV12-3/TRBV12-4
size: few
D: TRBD1
J: TRBJ1-3
DNA: TGTGCCTGTAGAGGGACAGTCTCTGGAAACACCATATATTTT
CDR3: CACRGTVSGNTIYF

V: TRBV11-3
size: -
D: -
J: TRBJ2-1
DNA: TGTGCCAGCAGCTTCCCCTGGGGCGAGCAGTTCTTC
CDR3: CASSFPWGEQFF

V: TRBV20-1
size: few
D: TRBD1
J: TRBJ2-5
DNA: TGCAGTGCTAGTGGACAGGGCGGGGAGACCCAGTACTTC
CDR3: CSASGQGGETQYF

V: TRBV7-2
size: -
D: -
J: TRBJ1-2
DNA: TGTGCCAGCAGCTGGGGGATCCTTTATGGCTACACCTTC
CDR3: CASSWGILYGYTF

V: TRBV6-8
size: -
D: -
J: TRBJ2-1
DNA: TGTGCCAGCAGCCAGTGGTCCTCCATGGATGAGCAGTTCTTC
CDR3: CASSQWSSMDEQFF

V: TRBV5-4
size: few
D: -
J: TRBJ2-1
DNA: TGTGCCAGCAGCTTGGGTTTCCTTGTTACCTACAATGAGCAGTTCTTC
CDR3: CASSLGFLVTYNEQFF

V: TRBV12-3/TRBV12-4
size: -
D: -
J: TRBJ2-3
DNA: TGTGCCAGCAGTTTAGGGCGAGCAGATACGCAGTATTTT
CDR3: CASSLGRADTQYF

V: TRBV7-2
size: many
D: -
J: TRBJ1-3
DNA: TGTGCCAGCAGCCCCAGTAGCTCTGGAAACACCATATATTTT
CDR3: CASSPSSSGNTIYF

V: TRBV20-1
size: -
D: -
J: TRBJ1-4
DNA: TGCAGTGCTAGACTGATTTCAACTAATGAAAAACTGTTTTTT
CDR3: CSARLISTNEKLFF

V: TRBV7-2
size: many
D: -
J: TRBJ1-4
DNA: TGTGCCAGCAGCTTTAAGGGGCCTTGGGATAATGAAAAACTGTTTTTT
CDR3: CASSFKGPWDNEKLFF

V: TRBV20-1
size: few
D: -
J: TRBJ2-5
DNA: TGCAGTGCTAGAGGTTACGGGGAGACTGAGACCCAGTACTTC
CDR3: CSARGYGETETQYF

V: TRBV15
size: -
D: -
J: TRBJ1-1
DNA: TGTGCCACCAGCAGCCCTACACCCTACGGCACTGAAGCTTTCTTT
CDR3: CATSSPTPYGTEAFF

V: TRBV23-1
size: -
D: TRBD2
J: TRBJ2-1
DNA: TGCGCCAGAACACTAGCGGGACCCACCCAGGCCTACAATGAGCAGTTCTTC
CDR3: CARTLAGPTQAYNEQFF

V: TRBV4-1
size: -
D: -
J: TRBJ2-3
DNA: TGCGCCAGCAGCCAAGATCCGGCCCCCGGCACAGATACGCAGTATTTT
CDR3: CASSQDPAPGTDTQYF

V: TRBV2
size: -
D: -
J: TRBJ2-4
DNA: TGTGCCAGCAGTGTGTTGGGGCCGAAAAACATTCAGTACTTC
CDR3: CASSVLGPKNIQYF

V: TRBV30
size: -
D: -
J: TRBJ2-3
DNA: TGTGCCTGGAGAAGGGTTACGCAGTATTTT
CDR3: CAWRRVTQYF

V: TRBV19
size: few
D: -
J: TRBJ1-1
DNA: TGTGCCAGTACCGACCGGGCGGTGTTCGGGCAGAGCGAAGCTTTCTTT
CDR3: CASTDRAVFGQSEAFF

V: TRBV7-2
size: -
D: -
J: TRBJ2-7
DNA: TGTGCCAGCAGCTTACAGGAGAGCTACGAGCAGTACTTC
CDR3: CASSLQESYEQYF

V: TRBV4-1
size: -
D: -
J: TRBJ1-1
DNA: TGCGCCAGCAGCCGCAGGGTGGACACTGAAGCTTTCTTT
CDR3: CASSRRVDTEAFF

V: TRBV25-1
size: -
D: TRBD1
J: TRBJ1-5
DNA: TGTGCCAGCAGTGGACAGGGCTATCAGCCCCAGCATTTT
CDR3: CASSGQGYQPQHF

V: TRBV11-2
size: -
D: -
J: TRBJ1-3
DNA: TGTGCCAGCAGCTTAGGGCGACTTGGAAACACCATATATTTT
CDR3: CASSLGRLGNTIYF

V: TRBV19
size: -
D: -
J: TRBJ1-2
DNA: TGTGCCAGTAGTCCCTCGGGGCAGTCGTTGGATGGCTACACCTTC
CDR3: CASSPSGQSLDGYTF

V: TRBV28
size: few
D: TRBD2
J: TRBJ2-1
DNA: TGTGCCAGCAGTCCAAGTAGCGGGGGAACCAATGAGCAGTTCTTC
CDR3: CASSPSSGGTNEQFF

V: TRBV19
size: few
D: TRBD1
J: TRBJ1-3
DNA: TGTGCCAGTAGTACCGCGGACAGGGAAAATGGAAACACCATATATTTT
CDR3: CASSTADRENGNTIYF

V: TRBV7-4
size: -
D: TRBD1
J: TRBJ1-2
DNA: TGTGCCAGCAGCTCGGGACAGGGGAGGCGTAGCTATGGCTACACCTTC
CDR3: CASSSGQGRRSYGYTF

V: TRBV24-1
size: -
D: TRBD1
J: TRBJ2-1
DNA: TGTGCCACCAGTCTCGGACAGGGTTCTTATGAGCAGTTCTTC
CDR3: CATSLGQGSYEQFF

V: TRBV7-2
size: few
D: -
J: TRBJ2-1
DNA: TGTGCCAGCAGCGGGGAGGGGGGGGGGGGGGGTGGGTTCTTC
CDR3: CASSGEGGGGGGFF

V: TRBV29-1
size: -
D: TRBD1
J: TRBJ1-1
DNA: TGCAGCGTTGGATTTGAGGGGGCAGACACTGAAGCTTTCTTT
CDR3: CSVGFEGADTEAFF

V: TRBV28
size: -
D: TRBD1
J: TRBJ2-7
DNA: TGTGCCAGCAGTTTATACAGTCCCCCAGGGGGGCAGTACTTC
CDR3: CASSLYSPPGGQYF

V: TRBV2
size: few
D: -
J: TRBJ2-1
DNA: TGTGCCAGCAGGCGGAGGGTTGCGTACAATGAGCAGTTCTTC
CDR3: CASRRRVAYNEQFF

V: TRBV19
size: few
D: TRBD1
J: TRBJ1-4
DNA: TGTGCCTGTCGGACAGGGGGGAACGAAAAACTGTTTTTT
CDR3: CACRTGGNEKLFF

V: TRBV7-2
size: many
D: TRBD2
J: TRBJ2-7
DNA: TGTGCCAGCAGGACGACTAGCGGGAGCTACGAGCAGTACTTC
CDR3: CASRTTSGSYEQYF

V: TRBV7-2
size: -
D: -
J: TRBJ2-3
DNA: TGTGCCAGCAGCTTATGGGAGTCCAGAGATACGCAGTATTTT
CDR3: CASSLWESRDTQYF

V: TRBV4-3
size: -
D: TRBD2
J: TRBJ2-1
DNA: TGCGCCAGCAGCCAAGATAGAAGGAAGCGGGAGGGGAATGAGCAGTTCTTC
CDR3: CASSQDRRKREGNEQFF

V: TRBV11-1
size: few
D: -
J: TRBJ1-1
DNA: TGTGCCAGCAGCTGGGGCAGATTAACTGAAGCTTTCTTT
CDR3: CASSWGRLTEAFF

V: TRBV27
size: -
D: -
J: TRBJ1-5
DNA: TGTGCCAGCAGTTCAGCAGGGAATAGCAATCAGCCCCAGCATTTT
CDR3: CASSSAGNSNQPQHF